Listed here are 10 T cell receptor beta chains from one sample, sequenced in a study of cytomegalovirus exposure and HLA in healthy donors. The study ran its PCR with 60 Vbeta and 13 Jbeta primers. Assay used: immunoSEQ multiplex PCR; TCRdb lists only in-frame clones, some missing. The sample records around 120,000 clones, 65% to 80% being singletons. Sequencing input: PBMCs. These receptors all stem from a man aged 55 to 70 in good health and CMV-seropositive.

The chain couples TRBV30 to TRBJ2-5; D may be TRBD1 (6 bases). V lost 0 bases and J lost 2, with 10 bases in between. The germline V gene has CDR1 GTSNPN and CDR2 SVGIG (reference sequence). CDR3 length equals 14 residues. Here the CDR3 reads CAWSVGAPQETQYF. The CDR3 nucleotides are TGTGCCTGGAGTGTGGGGGCGCCGCAAGAGACCCAGTACTTC.

The chain combines TRBV5-1 with TRBJ1-2; TRBD1 matches 11 bases. The length of the CDR3 is 17 residues. The germline CDR1 and CDR2 sequences are SGHRS and YFSETQ. The V and J ends lost 2 bases and 8 bases, in that order; junction bases with no gene match: 14. The DNA for the CDR3 is TGCGCCAGCAGCTTTGGCCCATCCCGGGGACAGGGGGACGGCTACACCTTC. Translation: CASSFGPSRGQGDGYTF. The whole variable domain, remainder taken from reference TRBV5-1 and TRBJ1-2, is KAGVTQTPRYLIKTRGQQVTLSCSPISGHRSVSWYQQTPGQGLQFLFEYFSETQRNKGNFPGRFSGRQFSNSRSEMNVSTLELGDSALYLCASSFGPSRGQGDGYTFGSGTRLTVV.

For this clone: Sequence at one end of the junction differs from germline and may be a read error. This CDR3 reads CASRGTGASTGTQYF. For the CDR3, the DNA is TGTGCCAGCAGGGGGACAGGGGCTAGCACAGGTACGCAGTATTTT. The rearrangement uses TRBV6-1 and TRBJ2-3; 10 nucleotides line up with TRBD1. Germline-derived CDR1 and CDR2 are MNHNS and SASEGT. This CDR3 has 15 amino acids.

This chain connects TRBV28 to TRBJ2-7, with 10 bases that match TRBD1. V shed 7 bases, J shed 2 bases, and the junction held 11 bases outside the gene matches. This CDR3 spans 16 amino acids. CDR1 is MDHEN and CDR2 is SYDVKM in the germline V gene. Here the CDR3 reads CASNLDRGRKTYEQYF. The CDR3 nucleotides are TGTGCCAGCAACCTAGACAGGGGGCGGAAAACCTACGAGCAGTACTTC.

Here the CDR3 DNA reads TGTGCCAGCAGCATCGTACTAACACCGGCTGAAGCTTTCTTT. The encoded protein is CASSIVLTPAEAFF. V gene TRBV7-2 combines with J gene TRBJ1-1; D not resolved. The CDR3 contains 14 residues. In germline, CDR1 is SGHTA, CDR2 FQGNSA. V was cut by 5 bases and J by 6 bases, with 16 bases left in between.

The sample holds a few counts of this clone. This chain links TRBV11-1 with TRBJ2-1; 8 bases line up with TRBD1. Germline V gene sequence: CDR1 SGHAT, CDR2 FQDESV (reference sequence). The ends lost 3 bases at V and 15 bases at J; junction bases unmatched: 4. The CDR3 runs 11 residues. The CDR3 is CASSLDRERFF. CDR3 bases: TGTGCCAGCAGCTTGGACAGGGAACGGTTCTTC.

The V call is TRBV5-6, the J call TRBJ2-3; weak D call: TRBD1 (6 bases). The CDR3 runs to 16 residues. V lost 1 base to trimming and J lost 6 bases, with 18 bases between them. In germline, CDR1 is SGHDT, CDR2 YYEEEE. As DNA, the CDR3 is TGTGCCAGCAGCTTGTCGGGCAGGGGCAAACGGGATACGCAGTATTTT. Amino acids: CASSLSGRGKRDTQYF.

The J gene is TRBJ1-2, the V gene TRBV30; D uncertain. The CDR3 is 15 amino acids. V was clipped by 3 bases and J by 0 bases, with 14 bases between them. The germline CDR1 and CDR2 sequences are GTSNPN and SVGIG (reference sequence). The CDR3 bases are TGTGCCTGGAGGCCCAACCTGGGAGCTAACTATGGCTACACCTTC. It translates to CAWRPNLGANYGYTF.

This clone was counted between two and nine times. The rearrangement joins TRBV18 to TRBJ2-2, with 7 bases identical to TRBD1. Germline V lookup: CDR1 KGHSH, CDR2 LQKENI. V was clipped by 0 bases and J by 4 bases; unmatched bases: 5. The CDR3 totals 16 residues. The DNA of the CDR3 is TGTGCCAGCTCACCACCGGGACAGAGCACCACCGGGGAGCTGTTTTTT. Translating it yields CASSPPGQSTTGELFF.

The chain's CDR3 is CASSVTVGGRAYNEQFF. CDR3 coding DNA: TGTGCCAGTAGTGTGACGGTCGGGGGGAGAGCTTACAATGAGCAGTTCTTC. The chain joins TRBV19 to TRBJ2-1; TRBD2 agrees at 7 bases. The V gene's germline CDR1 is LNHDA and CDR2 SQIVND (reference sequence). V trimming: 5 bases; J trimming: 4 bases; junction bases outside the gene matches: 14. The CDR3 length is 17 residues.